The 5 T cell receptor beta chains below all came from one sample that was sequenced in a study of shared clonotypes between healthy human individuals. Assay used: immunoSEQ multiplex PCR; TCRdb lists only in-frame clones, some missing. The repertoire has some 2,500,000 clones, roughly 90% of them found once; the top ten carry about 0.36%. The sample was naive CD4+ T cells from PBMCs. Indicated subset: CD45RA+ positively selected. The receptors here all came from a man younger than 35 in good health. Some clones in this sample may be carry-over from other donors' samples.

The CDR3 is CASSRTGTRVNEQYF. The CDR3 DNA is TGTGCCAGCAGCCGCACCGGGACTAGAGTTAACGAGCAGTACTTC. The J gene is TRBJ2-7, the V gene TRBV7-2, with 8 positions matching TRBD2. Germline loops: CDR1 SGHTA, CDR2 FQGNSA. V shed 5 bases and J 5 bases; nucleotides not matched to a gene: 11. The CDR3 contains 15 residues.

V gene TRBV15 combines with J gene TRBJ2-1; TRBD2 agrees at 7 bases. Germline CDR1 reads LNHNV; CDR2 reads YYDKDF (reference sequence). Trimming at V came to 3 bases and at J to 2 bases, leaving 4 bases not matched to a gene. The CDR3 has 15 residues. This chain's CDR3 is CATSRGLAAYNEQFF. In nucleotides, the CDR3 is TGTGCCACCAGCAGGGGGCTAGCGGCCTACAATGAGCAGTTCTTC.

The gene calls are TRBV19 and TRBJ1-5; 7 nucleotides match TRBD1. The germline gives CDR1 LNHDA, CDR2 SQIVND (reference sequence). The CDR3 contains 16 residues. Unmatched junction bases numbered 6, after V lost 0 bases and J lost 4 bases. CDR3 protein: CASSIDRDRTNQPQHF. In DNA form, the CDR3 reads TGTGCCAGTAGTATAGATCGGGACAGAACTAATCAGCCCCAGCATTTT. Based on the CDR3 plus reference TRBV19 and TRBJ1-5, the full variable domain is DGGITQSPKYLFRKEGQNVTLSCEQNLNHDAMYWYRQDPGQGLRLIYYSQIVNDFQKGDIAEGYSVSREKKESFPLTVTSAQKNPTAFYLCASSIDRDRTNQPQHFGDGTRLSIL.

The chain has TRBV27 and TRBJ2-1; TRBD1 aligns across 9 bases. Trimming cost V 2 bases and J 10 bases; bases outside gene matches: 12. The CDR3 is made up of 16 amino acids. The germline V gene encodes CDR1 MNHEY and CDR2 SMNVEV (reference sequence). The CDR3 region has the DNA TGTGCCAGCAGTTTAAAGGGACAGGGAAAGAGGGTGGAGCAGTTCTTC. It codes for CASSLKGQGKRVEQFF.

This chain connects TRBV19 to TRBJ2-3, with 7 positions matching TRBD2. The V segment lost 5 bases and the J segment 7 bases; nucleotides outside the gene matches: 12. The CDR3 consists of 15 residues. The V gene's germline CDR1 is LNHDA and CDR2 SQIVND (reference sequence). CDR3 nucleotides: TGTGCCAGTAGTCCCCCGACACTAGCGATTCATACGCAGTATTTT. Protein: CASSPPTLAIHTQYF. The full variable domain, with the rest looked up from reference TRBV19 and TRBJ2-3, is DGGITQSPKYLFRKEGQNVTLSCEQNLNHDAMYWYRQDPGQGLRLIYYSQIVNDFQKGDIAEGYSVSREKKESFPLTVTSAQKNPTAFYLCASSPPTLAIHTQYFGPGTRLTVL.